Shown below are 18 T cell receptor beta chains from a single sample sequenced in a study of T cell responses to AZD1222 COVID-19 vaccine. Generated by immunoSEQ multiplex PCR, the TCRdb table keeps only in-frame clones and is missing some. The sample holds approximately 90,000 clones, around nine tenths seen once. The specimen was peripheral blood, collected on day 0 of AZD1222 vaccination. The receptors shown here come from an adult in good health.

This clone has more than one count but fewer than ten. This chain uses TRBV29-1 with TRBJ1-2; tentatively, D is TRBD1 (5 bases). The germline V and J ends were trimmed by 8 bases and 3 bases, with 28 bases remaining between them. This CDR3 region has 17 residues. Germline values: CDR1 SQVTM, CDR2 ANQGSEA. Written as DNA, the CDR3 is TGCAGCTCGAGTCGGTGGGACCGCTCCTCGAGGGACTATGGCTACACCTTC. Protein sequence: CSSSRWDRSSRDYGYTF.

The J gene is TRBJ1-1, the V gene TRBV9, with 7 bases matching TRBD1. The CDR3 covers 17 residues. V shed 2 bases and J 0 bases; nucleotides not matched to a gene: 10. CDR1 and CDR2 (germline): SGDLS, YYNGEE. CDR3 DNA sequence: TGTGCCAGCAGCGTTGGAACAGGGGCGCTCATGAACACTGAAGCTTTCTTT. Its translation: CASSVGTGALMNTEAFF.

J is TRBJ1-4 and V is TRBV19, with D tentatively TRBD1 (6 bases). In germline, CDR1 is LNHDA, CDR2 SQIVND (reference sequence). Trimming removed 6 bases from V and 7 bases from J, with 27 bases in between. The CDR3 runs to 18 residues. CDR3: CASRPFAGPGAQSEKLFF. DNA for the CDR3: TGTGCCAGTAGGCCCTTCGCGGGGCCGGGGGCGCAGAGTGAAAAACTGTTTTTT.

This sequence joins TRBV5-1 and TRBJ2-7; 8 bases match TRBD1. Germline values: CDR1 SGHRS, CDR2 YFSETQ. This CDR3 has 19 residues. V shed 2 bases, J shed 0 bases, and the junction held 16 bases outside the gene matches. This chain's CDR3 is CASSLNRPGGFTISYEQYF. The CDR3 DNA sequence: TGCGCCAGCAGCTTAAACCGGCCAGGGGGCTTTACCATCTCCTACGAGCAGTACTTC.

The V gene is TRBV7-2, the J gene TRBJ1-1, with 7 bases lining up with TRBD1. This CDR3 is 15 amino acids long. Germline V gene data show CDR1 as SGHTA and CDR2 as FQGNSA. The V segment lost 5 bases and the J segment 5 bases; nucleotides outside the gene matches: 11. In DNA form, the CDR3 reads TGTGCCAGCAGCCTCCAGACAGGGCTCGGAACTGAAGCTTTCTTT. It is translated as CASSLQTGLGTEAFF.

J is TRBJ2-1 and V is TRBV2; the D is unclear. With 11 bases removed from V and 5 bases from J, the gap between germline ends came to 10 bases. Germline lookup yields CDR1 SNHLY and CDR2 FYNNEI. The CDR3 totals 11 residues. CDR3 loop: CAGVGDNEQFF. The CDR3 DNA reads TGTGCCGGGGTGGGTGACAATGAGCAGTTCTTC. The full variable domain, in which reference TRBV2 and TRBJ2-1 provide the parts outside the CDR3, is EPEVTQTPSHQVTQMGQEVILRCVPISNHLYFYWYRQILGQKVEFLVSFYNNEISEKSEIFDDQFSVERPDGSNFTLKIRSTKLEDSAMYFCAGVGDNEQFFGPGTRLTVL.

The CDR3 is CASSHTRRQGYYSNQPQHF. In DNA, the CDR3 is TGTGCCAGCAGCCATACCAGGAGGCAGGGGTACTATAGCAATCAGCCCCAGCATTTT. The chain employs TRBV4-2 and TRBJ1-5; D may be TRBD1 (6 bases). V was pared by 3 bases and J by 0 bases, with 21 bases between. In germline, CDR1 is LGHNA, CDR2 YNFKEQ. The CDR3 spans 19 residues.

The table lists this clone with a few counts. V and J are TRBV27 and TRBJ1-5; D remains unclear. Trimming left V 4 bases short and J 1 base short, with 8 bases between. CDR3 length equals 14 residues. Germline loops: CDR1 MNHEY, CDR2 SMNVEV (reference sequence). CDR3 in amino acids: CASSSLYSNQPQHF. In DNA form, the CDR3 reads TGTGCCAGCAGTTCCCTCTACAGCAATCAGCCCCAGCATTTT.

This chain links TRBV4-1 with TRBJ2-5; D is unclear. Germline-derived CDR1 and CDR2 are MGHRA and YSYEKL. The CDR3 runs to 13 residues. Trimming stripped 5 bases from V and 3 bases from J, with 10 bases between. The DNA for the CDR3 is TGCGCCAGCAGCTCCCGGCGTAAAGAGACCCAGTACTTC. It codes for CASSSRRKETQYF.

The chain links TRBV4-1 to TRBJ2-1; D gene unclear. CDR1 and CDR2 (germline): MGHRA, YSYEKL. Trimming shortened V by 0 bases and J by 8 bases, and 8 bases separated the two germline ends. The CDR3 consists of 13 residues. The CDR3 coding sequence is TGCGCCAGCAGCCAAGATCTGAAGTATGAGCAGTTCTTC. Translated: CASSQDLKYEQFF.

The chain links TRBV7-2 to TRBJ2-7; 7 bases are a match to TRBD2. With V trimmed by 6 bases and J by 2 bases, 7 bases remained unmatched. This CDR3 is 14 amino acids long. Germline lookup yields CDR1 SGHTA and CDR2 FQGNSA. Written as DNA, the CDR3 is TGTGCCAGCAGTCGGGGGGTTGGGGCCTACGAGCAGTACTTC. It is translated as CASSRGVGAYEQYF.

The V and J genes are TRBV28 and TRBJ1-5; D is uncertain. V lost 3 bases, J lost 5 bases, and 20 bases lay in between. Per the germline V gene, CDR1 is MDHEN and CDR2 is SYDVKM. The CDR3 loop spans 17 amino acids. CDR3 bases: TGTGCCAGCAGTTTCAGCCACATAAGAAAAGACTATCAGCCCCAGCATTTT. It is translated as CASSFSHIRKDYQPQHF. The full variable domain, in which reference TRBV28 and TRBJ1-5 provide the parts outside the CDR3, is DVKVTQSSRYLVKRTGEKVFLECVQDMDHENMFWYRQDPGLGLRLIYFSYDVKMKEKGDIPEGYSVSREKKERFSLILESASTNQTSMYLCASSFSHIRKDYQPQHFGDGTRLSIL.

The chain has TRBV3-1 (or the pseudogene TRBV3-2) and TRBJ2-2; D is ambiguous. V shed 3 bases and J shed 6 bases, with 8 bases lying between them. CDR1 is LGHDT, CDR2 YNNKEL, per germline (reference sequence). The CDR3 has 13 residues. In DNA form, the CDR3 reads TGTGCCAGCAGCCACTACAAAGCCGGGGAGCTGTTTTTT. Its protein is CASSHYKAGELFF.

The table lists this clone with a few counts. The chain employs TRBV5-1 and TRBJ2-7, with 7 bases lining up with TRBD1. Germline CDR1 SGHRS, CDR2 YFSETQ. V was clipped by 0 bases and J by 0 bases; unmatched bases: 3. The CDR3 covers 15 residues. This chain's CDR3 is CASSLGTGFSYEQYF. The CDR3 coding sequence is TGCGCCAGCAGCTTGGGGACAGGTTTCTCCTACGAGCAGTACTTC.

The J gene is TRBJ2-1, the V gene TRBV7-9; D gene uncertain. Looked up from germline, CDR1 is SEHNR and CDR2 is FQNEAQ (reference sequence). This CDR3 is built from 13 residues. V lost 1 base and J lost 2, with 3 bases in between. CDR3 sequence (DNA): TGTGCCAGCAGCTTAGGCACCTACAATGAGCAGTTCTTC. Its translation is CASSLGTYNEQFF.

V gene TRBV7-6 combines with J gene TRBJ2-1; 12 nucleotides agree with TRBD2. The CDR3 is 16 residues long. V dropped 1 base and J dropped 9; count of bases not matched to a gene: 7. Germline loops: CDR1 SGHVS, CDR2 FNYEAQ. The CDR3 DNA sequence: TGTGCCAGCAGCTTAGTTGCACTAGCGGGGGGTAGTGAGCAGTTCTTC. It specifies CASSLVALAGGSEQFF.

The chain links TRBV2 to TRBJ2-3, with a tentative D call TRBD2 (5 bases). This CDR3 spans 15 amino acids. The germline V and J ends were trimmed by 0 bases and 6 bases, with 13 bases remaining between them. Germline loops: CDR1 SNHLY, CDR2 FYNNEI. The CDR3 DNA is TGTGCCAGCAGTGAAGCATCGGGGTCCGGGGATACGCAGTATTTT. Translating it yields CASSEASGSGDTQYF.

The chain uses TRBV23-1 and TRBJ2-3; D possibly uses TRBD1 or TRBD2 (5 bases each). TRBV23-1 is noted as an ORF with a role that remains uncertain. V was clipped by 8 bases and J by 1 base, with 16 bases between them. The CDR3 covers 15 residues. CDR3 in amino acids: CASLGAGRGTDTQYF. The CDR3 DNA is TGCGCCAGCCTCGGGGCAGGTCGTGGCACAGATACGCAGTATTTT.